This T cell receptor (beta chain) was sequenced for a study of blood T cell repertoires in COVID-19. The CDR3 extends over 19 amino acids. Per germline, CDR1 LNHDA and CDR2 SQIVND (reference sequence). V was pared by 7 bases and J by 0 bases, with 17 bases of the junction left unmatched. This clone turned up a few times. Clones were sequenced by immunoSEQ multiplex PCR, and TCRdb holds only the in-frame ones, with some missing. The data contain about 220,000 clones, 85% of them singletons. This sequence was found in a woman aged 70-85 years with COVID-19, enrolled during active disease. The chain links TRBV19 to TRBJ1-2, with TRBD1 matching over 10 bases. The sample consisted of peripheral blood. CDR3 residues: CASTYRTGTGALANYGYTF. The CDR3 nucleotides read TGTGCCAGTACGTACCGAACCGGGACAGGGGCGTTAGCTAACTATGGCTACACCTTC.